This T cell receptor (beta chain) emerged from a study of blood T cell repertoires in COVID-19. Study context: COVID-19 samples from acute and convalescent phases originated in the United States, Italy and Spain.

The CDR3 runs 16 residues. CDR1 and CDR2 from the germline V gene are SQVTM and ANQGSEA. The V gene end was trimmed by 5 bases and the J gene end by 8 bases; junction bases not matched to a gene: 19. Using immunoSEQ multiplex PCR, the repertoire was profiled, and TCRdb retains in-frame clones only, with some absent. The table lists around 55,000 clones, around 90% of them singletons. Source material: peripheral blood. V is TRBV29-1 and J is TRBJ2-7; 9 positions agree with TRBD2. This TCR was sampled from a man in his sixties with acute or convalescent COVID-19. The CDR3 region is CSVLNTGAGTSSQQYF. The CDR3 region has the DNA TGCAGCGTTTTAAACACAGGGGCCGGGACTAGCAGCCAGCAGTACTTC.